This T cell receptor (beta chain) was found in a study of blood T cell repertoires in COVID-19. Study context: T cells, B-cell-depleted T cells, or PBMCs provided the cDNA or gDNA that served as material.

Repertoires were generated with immunoSEQ multiplex PCR, while TCRdb's copy carries only in-frame clones and drops some. Among under 500,000 clones listed, around 89% were seen once. CDR1 and CDR2 (germline): LGHDT, YNNKEL (reference sequence). The V and J ends lost 8 bases and 5 bases respectively, with 7 bases between them. CDR3 length: 11 residues. The rearrangement joins TRBV3-1 (or the pseudogene TRBV3-2) to TRBJ2-1; no reliable D call. The source of this sequence is a woman in her 30s with acute or convalescent COVID-19. The sample taken for sequencing was peripheral blood. In nucleotides, the CDR3 is TGTGCCAGCCGCAGAAACAATGAGCAGTTCTTC. Protein product: CASRRNNEQFF.